In its sample, the clone carrying this T cell receptor beta chain was seen many times. The antigen remains unidentified. The data were obtained in a study of CD8+CD57+ T cells in acquired aplastic anemia. Study as a whole: Mean yield of DNA from sorted CD4+ and CD8+ cells was 3 to 3.5 ug. Study observations and caveats: Between the patient and control groups, CD8+ Simpson's diversity did not differ significantly.

The template for TCR beta VDJ and CDR3 sequence profiling was genomic DNA. TCRdb independently ran MiXCR on the reads; one entry per CDR3 protein. There are about 110,000 distinct CDR3 sequences in the sample; around half occur only once, and around a third lies in the top ten. Sequenced input: sorted CD4+, CD8+, or CD8+CD57+ T cells (not recorded which) from PBMCs. This receptor was obtained from a human donor in good health, serving as a control.

The CDR3 sequence: CAWRGRGFYEQYF. The CDR3 nucleotides are TGTGCCTGGCGTGGCCGGGGTTTCTACGAGCAGTACTTC. This chain joins TRBV30 and TRBJ2-7; TRBD2 is a possible D gene (5 bases). The ends were cut back, 5 bases at V and 3 bases at J, with 14 bases in the middle. The CDR3 contains 13 residues. Looked up from germline, CDR1 is GTSNPN and CDR2 is SVGIG (reference sequence).